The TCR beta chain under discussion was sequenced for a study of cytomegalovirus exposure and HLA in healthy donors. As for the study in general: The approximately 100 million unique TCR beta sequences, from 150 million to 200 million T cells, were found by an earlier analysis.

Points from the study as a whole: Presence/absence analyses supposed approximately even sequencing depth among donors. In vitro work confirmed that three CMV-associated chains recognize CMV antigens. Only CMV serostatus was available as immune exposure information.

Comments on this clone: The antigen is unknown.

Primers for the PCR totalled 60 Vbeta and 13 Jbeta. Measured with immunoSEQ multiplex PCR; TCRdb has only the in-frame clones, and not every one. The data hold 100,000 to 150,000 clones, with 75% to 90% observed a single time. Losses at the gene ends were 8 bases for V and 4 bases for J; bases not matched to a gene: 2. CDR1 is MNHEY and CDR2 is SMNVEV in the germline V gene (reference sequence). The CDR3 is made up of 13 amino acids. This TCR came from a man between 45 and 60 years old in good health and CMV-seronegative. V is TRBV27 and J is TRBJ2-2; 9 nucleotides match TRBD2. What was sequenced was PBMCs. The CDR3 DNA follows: TGTGCCAGCCGCGGGAGGGGCACCGGGGAGCTGTTTTTT. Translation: CASRGRGTGELFF.